This passage covers 25 T cell receptor beta chains from one sample sequenced in a study of cytomegalovirus exposure and HLA in healthy donors. The PCR used 60 Vbeta and 13 Jbeta primers. This table comes from immunoSEQ multiplex PCR, and its TCRdb copy is limited to in-frame clones, with some not included. The table records 100,000 or so clones, just under 75% of them present only once. Sequences were obtained from PBMCs. Receptors originate from a human donor in good health.

The rearrangement uses TRBV6-4 and TRBJ1-4, with 8 bases that match TRBD1. J gave up 5 bases and V 8 bases, and 7 bases lay outside the gene matches. This CDR3 has 14 amino acids. Germline V CDR1 and CDR2: MRHNA, SNTAGT. The CDR3 region is CASPPRQGNEKLFF. CDR3 DNA sequence: TGTGCCAGCCCCCCCAGACAGGGGAATGAAAAACTGTTTTTT.

The rearrangement links TRBV28 to TRBJ1-5, with TRBD1 identical over 9 bases. This CDR3 has 15 residues. The germline V gene has CDR1 MDHEN and CDR2 SYDVKM. V dropped 4 bases and J dropped 6; count of bases not matched to a gene: 7. The CDR3 loop reads CASSSPTGGSQPQHF. The DNA of the CDR3 is TGTGCCAGCAGTTCCCCGACAGGGGGGAGTCAGCCCCAGCATTTT.

The CDR3 DNA sequence: TGCGCCAGCAAGCGACAGGGGGCGAGTACGGGCACTGAAGCTTTCTTT. It translates to CASKRQGASTGTEAFF. The rearrangement links TRBV5-1 to TRBJ1-1; 10 positions agree with TRBD1. CDR3 length: 16 residues. Unmatched junction bases numbered 12, after V lost 6 bases and J lost 4 bases. Germline V gene sequence: CDR1 SGHRS, CDR2 YFSETQ.

A few counts support this clone. This chain links TRBV5-4 with TRBJ1-4; D perhaps matches TRBD1 (5 bases). Germline V gives CDR1 SGHNT, CDR2 YYREEE (reference sequence). The CDR3 spans 14 residues. V was clipped by 3 bases and J by 5 bases, with 11 bases between them. Here the CDR3 DNA reads TGTGCCAGCAGCTCTACAGGTTCGAATGAAAAACTGTTTTTT. Protein sequence: CASSSTGSNEKLFF.

J is TRBJ1-5 and V is TRBV19, with no clear D. Trimming cost V 3 bases and J 6 bases, with 12 bases left between them. Per germline, CDR1 LNHDA and CDR2 SQIVND (reference sequence). There are 14 residues in the CDR3. CDR3 sequence: CASSIRGFSQPQHF. The CDR3 DNA sequence: TGTGCCAGTAGTATCAGAGGTTTTAGTCAGCCCCAGCATTTT.

This clone was observed a single time. The chain employs TRBV7-2 and TRBJ2-7; 8 nucleotides align to TRBD2. This CDR3 is 14 amino acids long. Germline V gene sequence: CDR1 SGHTA, CDR2 FQGNSA. The V gene end was trimmed by 1 base and the J gene end by 3 bases; junction bases not matched to a gene: 2. DNA of the CDR3: TGTGCCAGCAGCTTAGGGCTAGCGGGCTACGAGCAGTACTTC. This translates into CASSLGLAGYEQYF. Supplemented by reference TRBV7-2 and TRBJ2-7, the full variable domain reads GAGVSQSPSNKVTEKGKDVELRCDPISGHTALYWYRQSLGQGLEFLIYFQGNSAPDKSGLPSDRFSAERTGGSVSTLTIQRTQQEDSAVYLCASSLGLAGYEQYFGPGTRLTVT.

J is TRBJ1-3 and V is TRBV9; D is undetermined. V gave up 0 bases and J gave up 0 bases, with 7 bases separating them. The germline CDR1 and CDR2 sequences are SGDLS and YYNGEE. The CDR3 covers 15 residues. The CDR3 protein is CASSVGVNSGNTIYF. The CDR3 DNA reads as TGTGCCAGCAGCGTAGGCGTCAACTCTGGAAACACCATATATTTT. The full variable domain, its missing parts supplied by reference TRBV9 and TRBJ1-3, is DSGVTQTPKHLITATGQRVTLRCSPRSGDLSVYWYQQSLDQGLQFLIQYYNGEERAKGNILERFSAQQFPDLHSELNLSSLELGDSALYFCASSVGVNSGNTIYFGEGSWLTVV.

This chain links TRBV7-2 with TRBJ1-5; D is undetermined. CDR1 is SGHTA, CDR2 FQGNSA, per germline. V dropped 7 bases and J dropped 4 bases, with 14 bases sitting between them. The CDR3 runs to 14 residues. The CDR3: CASTQNPVNQPQHF. The DNA of the CDR3 is TGTGCCAGCACCCAAAACCCGGTGAATCAGCCCCAGCATTTT.

The chain joins TRBV7-9 to TRBJ2-7; 10 nucleotides match TRBD1. The V segment lost 3 bases and the J segment 3 bases; nucleotides outside the gene matches: 5. Germline CDR1 reads SEHNR; CDR2 reads FQNEAQ (reference sequence). The CDR3 is made up of 15 amino acids. The CDR3: CASSFIGQGDYEQYF. CDR3 in DNA: TGTGCCAGCAGCTTCATCGGACAGGGGGACTACGAGCAGTACTTC.

The rearrangement uses TRBV7-8 and TRBJ2-7; 7 bases match TRBD1. This CDR3 comprises 13 residues. Germline lookup yields CDR1 SGHVS and CDR2 FQNEAQ. Trimming took 5 bases from V and 3 from J; bases not matched to a gene: 4. The CDR3 is CASSVGTDYEQYF. The CDR3 bases are TGTGCCAGCAGCGTCGGGACAGACTACGAGCAGTACTTC.

This clone was found a few times. This rearrangement joins TRBV2 to TRBJ2-1; weak D call: TRBD1 (5 bases). V dropped 6 bases and J dropped 8 bases, with 17 bases sitting between them. The CDR3 consists of 14 residues. The V gene's germline CDR1 is SNHLY and CDR2 FYNNEI. Here the CDR3 DNA reads TGTGCCAGCAGCCAACCCGACAGTCCCCATGAGCAGTTCTTC. This sequence encodes CASSQPDSPHEQFF.

This chain uses TRBV19 with TRBJ1-1; 8 bases align to TRBD1. Germline-derived CDR1 and CDR2 are LNHDA and SQIVND (reference sequence). This CDR3 spans 15 amino acids. V shed 5 bases and J 1 base; nucleotides not matched to a gene: 6. CDR3 DNA: TGTGCCAGTAGTGTACAGGGGGGAACGAACACTGAAGCTTTCTTT. Amino acids: CASSVQGGTNTEAFF.

CDR3 coding DNA: TGCGCCAGCAGCTTTAACCGAGCGGGGCTAATTTATCGCAATGAGCAGTTCTTC. Translated: CASSFNRAGLIYRNEQFF. The V gene is TRBV5-1, the J gene TRBJ2-1; TRBD2 matches 7 bases. Germline values: CDR1 SGHRS, CDR2 YFSETQ. V shed 2 bases, J shed 6 bases, and the junction held 17 bases outside the gene matches. The CDR3 consists of 18 residues.

This clone appeared once. This chain's CDR3 is CASSPSRQTNYGYTF. The CDR3 DNA reads as TGTGCCAGCAGCCCGTCCCGACAGACGAACTATGGCTACACCTTC. The V call is TRBV11-1, the J call TRBJ1-2; TRBD1 might be the D (5 bases). The CDR3 is 15 residues long. Germline V gene sequence: CDR1 SGHAT, CDR2 FQDESV (reference sequence). V was trimmed by 5 bases and J by 2 bases, leaving 15 bases between them. Filled out from reference TRBV11-1 and TRBJ1-2, the complete variable domain reads EAEVAQSPRYKITEKSQAVAFWCDPISGHATLYWYRQILGQGPELLVQFQDESVVDDSQLPKDRFSAERLKGVDSTLKIQPAELGDSAMYLCASSPSRQTNYGYTFGSGTRLTVV.

This clone was detected only a few times. This chain uses TRBV7-9 with TRBJ2-2, with a possible D match to TRBD1 (6 bases). This CDR3 comprises 15 residues. V lost 8 bases and J 4 bases, leaving 17 bases between the germline ends. Germline-derived CDR1 and CDR2 are SEHNR and FQNEAQ (reference sequence). As DNA, the CDR3 is TGTGCCAGCCGGCCCTGGGGGCGAAGCACCGGGGAGCTGTTTTTT. This translates into CASRPWGRSTGELFF.

The chain carries TRBV5-1 and TRBJ1-4, with TRBD1 as a possible D gene (5 bases). CDR3 length: 14 amino acids. V was trimmed by 0 bases and J by 9 bases, leaving 12 bases between them. The V gene's germline CDR1 is SGHRS and CDR2 YFSETQ. CDR3 protein: CASSLGGEGQKLFF. As DNA, the CDR3 is TGCGCCAGCAGCTTGGGAGGGGAGGGTCAAAAACTGTTTTTT.

CDR3 amino acids: CAWKTGTGHSEQYF. CDR3 nucleotides: TGTGCCTGGAAAACCGGGACAGGGCACTCCGAGCAGTACTTC. The genes are TRBV30 and TRBJ2-7; 9 nucleotides agree with TRBD1. Trimming cost V 4 bases and J 6 bases; bases outside gene matches: 10. The CDR3 is 14 amino acids. The V gene's germline CDR1 is GTSNPN and CDR2 SVGIG (reference sequence).

This rearrangement joins TRBV6-1 to TRBJ1-5, with a possible D match to TRBD1 (6 bases). Trimming removed 0 bases at V and 3 bases at J, with 9 bases between. This CDR3 region has 15 residues. Germline CDR1 and CDR2: MNHNS and SASEGT. CDR3 in DNA: TGTGCCAGCAGTGAAGCAGGGACATACAATCAGCCCCAGCATTTT. This translates into CASSEAGTYNQPQHF.

V is TRBV28 and J is TRBJ2-7, with 12 bases identical to TRBD2. The CDR3 runs 14 residues. CDR1 MDHEN and CDR2 SYDVKM come from the germline V gene. J was trimmed by 3 bases and V by 10 bases; bases with no gene match: 7. CDR3 protein: CATSVLAGGYEQYF. As DNA, the CDR3 is TGTGCCACCTCAGTACTAGCGGGAGGCTACGAGCAGTACTTC. The whole variable domain, remainder taken from reference TRBV28 and TRBJ2-7, is DVKVTQSSRYLVKRTGEKVFLECVQDMDHENMFWYRQDPGLGLRLIYFSYDVKMKEKGDIPEGYSVSREKKERFSLILESASTNQTSMYLCATSVLAGGYEQYFGPGTRLTVT.

The chain joins TRBV7-6 to TRBJ1-2, with 11 bases that match TRBD1. The germline V gene encodes CDR1 SGHVS and CDR2 FNYEAQ. With V trimmed by 5 bases and J by 3 bases, 5 bases remained unmatched. This CDR3 contains 15 residues. The CDR3 DNA reads as TGTGCCAGCAGCCGAGGACAGGGGGCTGACTATGGCTACACCTTC. Translated: CASSRGQGADYGYTF.

This chain links TRBV7-9 with TRBJ1-1; 8 bases fit TRBD1. Germline V lookup: CDR1 SEHNR, CDR2 FQNEAQ (reference sequence). The CDR3 is made up of 18 amino acids. J gave up 1 base and V 1 base, and 11 bases lay outside the gene matches. In nucleotides, the CDR3 is TGTGCCAGCAGCTTAGTAGGGGGGGGGACAGGTTCGAACACTGAAGCTTTCTTT. Encoded protein: CASSLVGGGTGSNTEAFF.

The V and J genes are TRBV4-3 and TRBJ2-1; 8 positions agree with TRBD2. The V gene end was trimmed by 1 base and the J gene end by 6 bases; junction bases not matched to a gene: 8. The germline gives CDR1 LGHNA, CDR2 YSLEER. This CDR3 contains 16 residues. The CDR3 bases are TGCGCCAGCAGCCAAGGGATCGGCGGGGGGCCCAATGAGCAGTTCTTC. This gives the protein CASSQGIGGGPNEQFF.

The chain links TRBV18 to TRBJ1-2; TRBD1 aligns across 7 bases. This CDR3 spans 13 amino acids. Trimming took 3 bases from V and 4 from J; bases not matched to a gene: 2. CDR1 and CDR2 from the germline V gene are KGHSH and LQKENI. The CDR3 DNA is TGTGCCAGCTCACCGGAGGGGGCCTATGGCTACACCTTC. Its protein is CASSPEGAYGYTF.

The rearrangement joins TRBV7-2 to TRBJ2-7, with D perhaps TRBD2 (6 bases). The length of the CDR3 is 13 residues. V lost 5 bases to trimming and J lost 5 bases, with 13 bases between them. Germline-derived CDR1 and CDR2 are SGHTA and FQGNSA. The CDR3 sequence: CASSLWDFNEQYF. The CDR3 nucleotides read TGTGCCAGCAGCCTATGGGACTTCAACGAGCAGTACTTC.

This chain connects TRBV5-1 to TRBJ2-2; the D is unclear. Per the germline V gene, CDR1 is SGHRS and CDR2 is YFSETQ. V gave up 3 bases and J gave up 2 bases, with 11 bases separating them. The CDR3 has 15 amino acids. For the CDR3, the DNA is TGCGCCAGCAGCTCGGAGCTAGGTAACACCGGGGAGCTGTTTTTT. It translates to CASSSELGNTGELFF.